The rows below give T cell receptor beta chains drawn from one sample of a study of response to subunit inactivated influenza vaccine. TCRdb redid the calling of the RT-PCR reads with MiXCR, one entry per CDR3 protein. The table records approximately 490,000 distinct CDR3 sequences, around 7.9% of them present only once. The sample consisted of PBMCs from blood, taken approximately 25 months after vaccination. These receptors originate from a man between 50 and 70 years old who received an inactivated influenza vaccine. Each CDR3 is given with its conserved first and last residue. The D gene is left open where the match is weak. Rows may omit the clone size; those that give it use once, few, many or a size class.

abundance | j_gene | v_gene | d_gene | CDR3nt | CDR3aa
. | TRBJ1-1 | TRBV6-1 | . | TGTGCCAGCCGCGTAAGGGGTCAGGGCTGGAACACTGAAGCTTTCTTT | CASRVRGQGWNTEAFF
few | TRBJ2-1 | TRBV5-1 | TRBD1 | TGCGCCAGCACCCCGGACAGGGGCGGGTACAATGAGCAGTTCTTC | CASTPDRGGYNEQFF
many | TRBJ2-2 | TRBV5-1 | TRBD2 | TGCGCCAGCAGCCTAGCGGGGGCTTACACCGGGGAGCTGTTTTTT | CASSLAGAYTGELFF
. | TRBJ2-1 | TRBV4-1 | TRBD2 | TGCGCCAGCAGCCAAGGAGCGGGAGGGCCACTTGAGCAGTTCTTC | CASSQGAGGPLEQFF
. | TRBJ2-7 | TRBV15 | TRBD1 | TGTGCCACCACGGAGAAAACCGGGACAGGGAGATGGGAGCAGTACTTC | CATTEKTGTGRWEQYF
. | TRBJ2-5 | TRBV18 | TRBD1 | TGTGCCAGCTCACCACCCGGGACAGACCAGGAGACCCAGTACTTC | CASSPPGTDQETQYF
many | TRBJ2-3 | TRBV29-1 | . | TGCAGCGCAGTCCGCACAGATACGCAGTATTTT | CSAVRTDTQYF
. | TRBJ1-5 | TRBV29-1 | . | TGCAGCGTCTCCCGGGACTACAATCAGCCCCAGCATTTT | CSVSRDYNQPQHF
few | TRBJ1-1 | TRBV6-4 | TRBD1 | TGTGCCAGCAGAAGGGACAGGGTCGACACTGAAGCTTTCTTT | CASRRDRVDTEAFF
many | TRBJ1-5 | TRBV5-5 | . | TGTGCCAGCAGCCCATCCCGGCAGGGGTTGGGTAATCAGCCCCAGCATTTT | CASSPSRQGLGNQPQHF
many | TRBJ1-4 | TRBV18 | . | TGTGCCAGCTCACCGTTTATGGGTAATGAAAAACTGTTTTTT | CASSPFMGNEKLFF
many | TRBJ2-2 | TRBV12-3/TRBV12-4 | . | TGTGCCAGCAGTTCAGGGCCTAGCGTCTTGGACGGGGAGCTGTTTTTT | CASSSGPSVLDGELFF
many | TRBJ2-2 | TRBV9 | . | TGTGCCAGCAGCGTAGGTGGGGGCAATACCGGGGAGCTGTTTTTT | CASSVGGGNTGELFF
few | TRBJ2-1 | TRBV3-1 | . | TGTGCCAGCACCCATTCCTCGGGGAGGGGGAGTAATGAGCAGTTCTTC | CASTHSSGRGSNEQFF
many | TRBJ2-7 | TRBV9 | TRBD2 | TGTGCCAGCAGCGTAGGGGGGGGCGAGCAGTACTTC | CASSVGGGEQYF
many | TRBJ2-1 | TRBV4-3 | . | TGCGCCAGCAGCCACGCTGGGGGGACGGATTACAATGAGCAGTTCTTC | CASSHAGGTDYNEQFF
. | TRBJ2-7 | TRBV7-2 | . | TGTGCCAGCAGCACCGGACAGACCAACTACGAGCAGTACTTC | CASSTGQTNYEQYF
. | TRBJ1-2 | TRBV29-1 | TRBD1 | TGCAGCGTTGTTAGACAGGGGAGCTATGGCTACACCTTC | CSVVRQGSYGYTF
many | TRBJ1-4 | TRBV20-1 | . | TGCAGTGCTAGAGATCCGGTGGGAGCGGGGGTAGAAAAACTGTTTTTT | CSARDPVGAGVEKLFF
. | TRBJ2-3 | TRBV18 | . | TGTGCCAGCTCACCACCGGGACTTTGGGGCACAGATACGCAGTATTTT | CASSPPGLWGTDTQYF
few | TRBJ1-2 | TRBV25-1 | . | TGTGCCAGCCACCAGGCTAACTATGGCTACACCTTC | CASHQANYGYTF
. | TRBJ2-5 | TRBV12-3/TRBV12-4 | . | TGTGCCAGCAGTTTCGGGACAATGAAAGAGACCCAGTACTTC | CASSFGTMKETQYF
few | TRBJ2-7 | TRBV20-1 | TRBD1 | TGCAGTGCTAGAGATAACCAGGGGGAAAGCTACGAGCAGTACTTC | CSARDNQGESYEQYF
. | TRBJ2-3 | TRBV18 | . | TGTGCCAGCTCACCACCGGATTCTTCTGCGCAGTATTTT | CASSPPDSSAQYF
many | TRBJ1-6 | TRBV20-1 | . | TGCAGTGCTAGAGACATCCTAACGAGCTCCTATAATTCACCCCTCCACTTT | CSARDILTSSYNSPLHF
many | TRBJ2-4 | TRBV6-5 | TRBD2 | TGTGCCAGCAGTTATTTATCAGCGGGAGTGGCCAAAAACATTCAGTACTTC | CASSYLSAGVAKNIQYF
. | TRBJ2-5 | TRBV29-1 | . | TGCAGCGTTGATCCTAATCGGGGGACCATACAGGGATCACGGACCCAGTACTTC | CSVDPNRGTIQGSRTQYF
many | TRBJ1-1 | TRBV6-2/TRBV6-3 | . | TGTGCCAGCAGTTATAGGTACGGACCTGAAGCTTTCTTT | CASSYRYGPEAFF
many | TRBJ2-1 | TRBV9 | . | TGTGCCAGCAGCGTAGGGCTCGGGAGCTCCTACAATGAGCAGTTCTTC | CASSVGLGSSYNEQFF
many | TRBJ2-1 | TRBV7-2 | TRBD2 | TGTGCCAGCAGCGCCTTTGGACTAGCGGGAAGGGGTAATGAGCAGTTCTTC | CASSAFGLAGRGNEQFF
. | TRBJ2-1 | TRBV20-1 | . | TGCAGTGCGTCGGACTCTGGCTCCTACAATGAGCAGTTCTTC | CSASDSGSYNEQFF
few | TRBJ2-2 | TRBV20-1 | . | TGCAGTGCACTGGACACGAACACCGGGGAGCTGTTTTTT | CSALDTNTGELFF
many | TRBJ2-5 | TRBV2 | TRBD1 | TGTGCCAGCAGTGAATACAGGGGGCGAGAGACCCAGTACTTC | CASSEYRGRETQYF
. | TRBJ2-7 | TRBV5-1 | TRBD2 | TGCGCCAGCAGTACCTCCGGGGGGACCTACGAGCAGTACTTC | CASSTSGGTYEQYF
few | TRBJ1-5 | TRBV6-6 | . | TGTGCCAGCAGCCAGATTAATCAGCCCCAGCATTTT | CASSQINQPQHF
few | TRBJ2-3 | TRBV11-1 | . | TGTGCCAGCAGCTTAGCGAGGGAGGATACGCAGTATTTT | CASSLAREDTQYF
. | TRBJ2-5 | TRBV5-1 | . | TGCGCCAGCAGCAGCCGCGCTAGCGCGCGCCAGGAGACCCAGTACTTC | CASSSRASARQETQYF
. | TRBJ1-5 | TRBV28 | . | TGTGCCAGCAGTTTTGATCGCCAGCCCCAGCATTTT | CASSFDRQPQHF
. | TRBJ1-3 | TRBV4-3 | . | TGCGCCAGCAGCCAAGTTCTGGGGCAGCTTTCTGGAAACACCATATATTTT | CASSQVLGQLSGNTIYF
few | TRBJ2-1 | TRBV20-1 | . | TGCAGTGCTCGATACAGCTCCTACAATGAGCAGTTCTTC | CSARYSSYNEQFF
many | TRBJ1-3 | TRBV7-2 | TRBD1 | TGTGCCAGCAGCTACGACAGGGGGCCCGGAAACACCATATATTTT | CASSYDRGPGNTIYF
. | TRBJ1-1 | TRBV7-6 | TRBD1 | TGTGCCAGCAGCTTAGGTTCAGGGGGCGCGGGGAACACTGAAGCTCTCTTT | CASSLGSGGAGNTEALF
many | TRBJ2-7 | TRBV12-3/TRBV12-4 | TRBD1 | TGTGCCAGCAGTGAACAGGGGGGTTCCGAGCAGTACTTC | CASSEQGGSEQYF
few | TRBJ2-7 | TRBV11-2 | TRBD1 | TGTGCCAGCAGGGACAGGGGTCTCTACGAGCAGTACTTC | CASRDRGLYEQYF
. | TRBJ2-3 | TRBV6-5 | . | TGTGCCAGCAGTTACTCCGAGCGGATATTTAGCACAGATACGCAGTATTTT | CASSYSERIFSTDTQYF
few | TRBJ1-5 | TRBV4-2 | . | TGTGCCAGCAGCCAAGATTTACAGGGTATCAATCAGCCCCAGCATTTT | CASSQDLQGINQPQHF
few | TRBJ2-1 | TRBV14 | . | TGTGCCAGCAGCCCAGCCAGGGACCGAAATGAGCAGTTCTTC | CASSPARDRNEQFF
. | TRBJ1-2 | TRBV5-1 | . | TGCGCCAGCAGCCTACGGACAGATAACTATGGCTACACCTTC | CASSLRTDNYGYTF
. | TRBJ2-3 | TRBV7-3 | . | TGTGCCAGCAGTTTCGGACAGCACGCTAGCACAGATACGCAGTATTTT | CASSFGQHASTDTQYF
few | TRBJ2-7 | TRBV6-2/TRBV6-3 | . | TGTGCCAGCAGTTATGTGGGGAGAGAGCAGTACTTC | CASSYVGREQYF
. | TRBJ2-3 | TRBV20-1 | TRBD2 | TGCAGTGCTAGATCGAGCGGGAACACAGATACGCAGTATTTT | CSARSSGNTDTQYF
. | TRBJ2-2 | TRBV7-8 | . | TGTGCCAGCAGCTTAGAAGACCCGGGACTTGGGGGCACCGGGGAGCTGTTTTTT | CASSLEDPGLGGTGELFF
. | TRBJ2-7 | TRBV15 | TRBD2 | TGTGCCACCAGCACCATGAAGTCTAGCGGGACCTCCTACGAGCAGTACTTC | CATSTMKSSGTSYEQYF
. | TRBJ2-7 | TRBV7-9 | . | TGTGCCAGCATTCATAAGAGCCTCGGGATTGGCGAGCAGTACTTC | CASIHKSLGIGEQYF
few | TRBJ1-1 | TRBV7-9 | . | TGTGCCAGCAGCCCCGGTCGGAAAAACACTGAAGCTTTCTTT | CASSPGRKNTEAFF
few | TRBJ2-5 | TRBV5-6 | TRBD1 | TGTGCCAGCAGCTCAACGCGGACAGGTTGGCAAAAGCAAGAGACCCAGTACTTC | CASSSTRTGWQKQETQYF
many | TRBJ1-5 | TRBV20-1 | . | TGCAGTGCTAGATTGGGGGCACCGGGACATCATAGCAATCAGCCCCAGCATTTT | CSARLGAPGHHSNQPQHF